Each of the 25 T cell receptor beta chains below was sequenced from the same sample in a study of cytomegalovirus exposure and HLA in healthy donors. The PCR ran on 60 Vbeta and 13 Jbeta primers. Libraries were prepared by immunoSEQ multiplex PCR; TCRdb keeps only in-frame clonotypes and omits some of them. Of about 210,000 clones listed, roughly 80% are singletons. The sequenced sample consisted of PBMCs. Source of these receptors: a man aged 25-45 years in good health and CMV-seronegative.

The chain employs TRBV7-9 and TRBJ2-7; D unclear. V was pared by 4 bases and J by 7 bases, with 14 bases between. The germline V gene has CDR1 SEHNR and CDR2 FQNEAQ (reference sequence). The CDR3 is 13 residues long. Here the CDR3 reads CASSSALVTEQYF. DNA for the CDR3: TGTGCCAGCAGCTCCGCATTAGTTACGGAGCAGTACTTC.

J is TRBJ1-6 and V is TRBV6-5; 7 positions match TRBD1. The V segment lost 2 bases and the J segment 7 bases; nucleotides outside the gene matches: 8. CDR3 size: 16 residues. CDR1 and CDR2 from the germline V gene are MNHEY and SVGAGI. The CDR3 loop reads CASSYRGQAYNSPLHF. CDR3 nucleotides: TGTGCCAGCAGTTACCGCGGACAGGCTTACAATTCACCCCTCCACTTT.

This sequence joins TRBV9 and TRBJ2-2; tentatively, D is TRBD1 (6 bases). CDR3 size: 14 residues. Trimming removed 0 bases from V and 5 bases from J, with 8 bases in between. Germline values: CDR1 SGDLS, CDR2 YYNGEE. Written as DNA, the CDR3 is TGTGCCAGCAGCGTAGTGGGGGCGACCGGGGAGCTGTTTTTT. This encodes CASSVVGATGELFF.

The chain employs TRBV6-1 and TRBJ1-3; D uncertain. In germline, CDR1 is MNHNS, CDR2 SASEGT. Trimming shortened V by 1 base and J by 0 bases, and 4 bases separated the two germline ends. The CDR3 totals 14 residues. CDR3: CASSEGASGNTIYF. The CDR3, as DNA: TGTGCCAGCAGTGAAGGGGCCTCTGGAAACACCATATATTTT.

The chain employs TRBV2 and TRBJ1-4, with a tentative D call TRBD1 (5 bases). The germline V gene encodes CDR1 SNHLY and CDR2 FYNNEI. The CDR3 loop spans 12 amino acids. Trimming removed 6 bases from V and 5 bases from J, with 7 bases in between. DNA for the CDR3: TGTGCCAGCAGGGGGGGAAATGAAAAACTGTTTTTT. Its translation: CASRGGNEKLFF.

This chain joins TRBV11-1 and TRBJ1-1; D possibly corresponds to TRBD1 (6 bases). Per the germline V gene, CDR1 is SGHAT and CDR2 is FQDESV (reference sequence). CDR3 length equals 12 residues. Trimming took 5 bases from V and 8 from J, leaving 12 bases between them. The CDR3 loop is CASSLFTGEAFF. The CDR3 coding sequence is TGTGCCAGCAGCCTTTTTACAGGGGAAGCTTTCTTT.

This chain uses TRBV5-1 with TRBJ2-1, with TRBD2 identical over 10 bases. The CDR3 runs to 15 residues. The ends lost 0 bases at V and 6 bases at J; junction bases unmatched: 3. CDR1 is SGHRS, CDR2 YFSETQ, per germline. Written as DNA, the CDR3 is TGCGCCAGCAGCTTGGTGCTAGCGGGGGTCAATGAGCAGTTCTTC. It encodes CASSLVLAGVNEQFF.

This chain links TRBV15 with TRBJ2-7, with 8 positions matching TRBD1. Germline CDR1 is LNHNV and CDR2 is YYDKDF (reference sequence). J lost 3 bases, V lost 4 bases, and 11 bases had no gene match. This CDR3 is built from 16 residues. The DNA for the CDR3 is TGTGCCACCAGCACCGGGACAGGTCGCCCCAACTACGAGCAGTACTTC. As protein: CATSTGTGRPNYEQYF.

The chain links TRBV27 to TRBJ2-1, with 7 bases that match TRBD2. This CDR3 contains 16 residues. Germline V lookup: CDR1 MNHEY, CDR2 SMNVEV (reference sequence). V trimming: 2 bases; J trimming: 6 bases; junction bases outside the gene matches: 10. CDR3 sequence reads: CASSLRGAGYSNEQFF. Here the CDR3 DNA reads TGTGCCAGCAGTTTACGGGGAGCGGGGTACAGCAATGAGCAGTTCTTC.

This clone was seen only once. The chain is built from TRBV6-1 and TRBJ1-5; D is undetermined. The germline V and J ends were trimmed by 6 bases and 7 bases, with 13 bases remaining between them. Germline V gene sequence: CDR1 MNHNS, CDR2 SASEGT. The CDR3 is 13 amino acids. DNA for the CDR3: TGTGCCAGCAGAAGAGAGACCGGGCAGCCCCAGCATTTT. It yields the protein CASRRETGQPQHF.

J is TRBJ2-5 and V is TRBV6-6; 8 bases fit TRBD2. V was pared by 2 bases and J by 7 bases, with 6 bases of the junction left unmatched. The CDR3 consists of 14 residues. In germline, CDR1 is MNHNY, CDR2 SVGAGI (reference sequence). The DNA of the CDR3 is TGTGCCAGCAGTTACGCTACCGGGGGGGGGACCCAGTACTTC. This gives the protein CASSYATGGGTQYF.

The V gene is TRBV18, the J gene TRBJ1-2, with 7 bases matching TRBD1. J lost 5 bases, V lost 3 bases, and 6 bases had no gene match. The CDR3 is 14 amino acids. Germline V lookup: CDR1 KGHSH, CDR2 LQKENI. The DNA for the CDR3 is TGTGCCAGCTCACCCACAGGGGCTCGGTATGGCTACACCTTC. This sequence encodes CASSPTGARYGYTF. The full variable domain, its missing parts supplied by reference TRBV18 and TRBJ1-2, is NAGVMQNPRHLVRRRGQEARLRCSPMKGHSHVYWYRQLPEEGLKFMVYLQKENIIDESGMPKERFSAEFPKEGPSILRIQQVVRGDSAAYFCASSPTGARYGYTFGSGTRLTVV.

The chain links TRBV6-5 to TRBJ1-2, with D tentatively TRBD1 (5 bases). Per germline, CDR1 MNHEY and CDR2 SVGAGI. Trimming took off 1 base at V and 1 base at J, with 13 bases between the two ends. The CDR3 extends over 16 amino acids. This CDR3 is CASSYLSGGGNYGYTF. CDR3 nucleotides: TGTGCCAGCAGTTACTTGTCGGGGGGAGGTAACTATGGCTACACCTTC.

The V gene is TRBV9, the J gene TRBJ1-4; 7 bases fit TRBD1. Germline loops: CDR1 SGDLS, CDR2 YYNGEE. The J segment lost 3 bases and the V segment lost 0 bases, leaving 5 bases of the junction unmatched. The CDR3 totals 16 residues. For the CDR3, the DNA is TGTGCCAGCAGCGTAGTCCCACAGGGGCCTAATGAAAAACTGTTTTTT. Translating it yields CASSVVPQGPNEKLFF.

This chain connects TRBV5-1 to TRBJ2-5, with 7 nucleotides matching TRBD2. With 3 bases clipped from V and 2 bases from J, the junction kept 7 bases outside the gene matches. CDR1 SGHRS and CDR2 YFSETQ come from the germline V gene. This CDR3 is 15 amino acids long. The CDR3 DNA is TGCGCCAGCAGCTCCCTAAGCGGGGCACAAGAGACCCAGTACTTC. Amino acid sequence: CASSSLSGAQETQYF.

CDR3 loop: CASSRLQGDYEQYF. CDR3 sequence (DNA): TGTGCCAGCAGCCGACTACAGGGGGACTACGAGCAGTACTTC. This chain joins TRBV14 and TRBJ2-7; 8 positions agree with TRBD1. CDR1 is SGHDN, CDR2 FVKESK, per germline. The CDR3 loop spans 14 amino acids. The V gene end was trimmed by 4 bases and the J gene end by 3 bases; junction bases not matched to a gene: 5. Supplemented by reference TRBV14 and TRBJ2-7, the full variable domain reads EAGVTQFPSHSVIEKGQTVTLRCDPISGHDNLYWYRRVMGKEIKFLLHFVKESKQDESGMPNNRFLAERTGGTYSTLKVQPAELEDSGVYFCASSRLQGDYEQYFGPGTRLTVT.

This chain's CDR3 is CASSTNPGQGSSPLHF. The CDR3 DNA sequence: TGTGCCAGCAGCACCAATCCGGGACAGGGATCGTCACCCCTCCACTTT. The genes are TRBV5-4 and TRBJ1-6, with TRBD1 matching 9 bases. CDR1 is SGHNT, CDR2 YYREEE, per germline (reference sequence). V was clipped by 4 bases and J by 10 bases; unmatched bases: 12. The length of the CDR3 is 16 residues.

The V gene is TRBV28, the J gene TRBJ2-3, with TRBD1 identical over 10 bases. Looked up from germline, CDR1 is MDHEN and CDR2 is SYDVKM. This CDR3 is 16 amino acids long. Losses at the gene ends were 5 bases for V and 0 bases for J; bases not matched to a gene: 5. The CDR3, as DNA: TGTGCCAGCAGTCCCTGGACAGGGGGAAGCACAGATACGCAGTATTTT. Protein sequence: CASSPWTGGSTDTQYF.

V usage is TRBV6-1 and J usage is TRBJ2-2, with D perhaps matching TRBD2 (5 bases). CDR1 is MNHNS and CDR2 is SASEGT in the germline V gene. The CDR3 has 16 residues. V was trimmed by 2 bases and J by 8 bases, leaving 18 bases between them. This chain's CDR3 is CASSERQLVVGGELFF. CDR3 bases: TGTGCCAGCAGTGAAAGGCAACTAGTCGTTGGGGGGGAGCTGTTTTTT.

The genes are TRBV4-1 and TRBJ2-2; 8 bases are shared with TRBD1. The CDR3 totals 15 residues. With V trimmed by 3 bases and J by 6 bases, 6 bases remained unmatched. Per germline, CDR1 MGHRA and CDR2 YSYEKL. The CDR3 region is CASSHTGGTSGELFF. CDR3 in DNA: TGCGCCAGCAGCCACACAGGGGGGACCTCCGGGGAGCTGTTTTTT.

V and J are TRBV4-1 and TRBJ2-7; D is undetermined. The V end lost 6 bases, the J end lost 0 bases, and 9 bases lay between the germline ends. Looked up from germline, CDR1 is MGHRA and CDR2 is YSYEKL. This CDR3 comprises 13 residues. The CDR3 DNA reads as TGCGCCAGCAGTCCCCTTTACTCCTACGAGCAGTACTTC. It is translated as CASSPLYSYEQYF.

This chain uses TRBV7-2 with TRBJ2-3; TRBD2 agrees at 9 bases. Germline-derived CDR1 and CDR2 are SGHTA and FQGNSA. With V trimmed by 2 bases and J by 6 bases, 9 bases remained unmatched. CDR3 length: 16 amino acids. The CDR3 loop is CASSLREAGGPDTQYF. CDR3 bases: TGTGCCAGCAGCTTAAGGGAGGCGGGGGGGCCGGATACGCAGTATTTT.

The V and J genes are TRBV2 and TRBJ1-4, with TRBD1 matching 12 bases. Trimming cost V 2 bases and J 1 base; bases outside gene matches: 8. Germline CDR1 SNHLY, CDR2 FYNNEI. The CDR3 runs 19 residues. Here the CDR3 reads CASSEFGTGGLGTNEKLFF. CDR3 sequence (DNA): TGTGCCAGCAGTGAATTCGGGACAGGGGGCTTAGGAACTAATGAAAAACTGTTTTTT.

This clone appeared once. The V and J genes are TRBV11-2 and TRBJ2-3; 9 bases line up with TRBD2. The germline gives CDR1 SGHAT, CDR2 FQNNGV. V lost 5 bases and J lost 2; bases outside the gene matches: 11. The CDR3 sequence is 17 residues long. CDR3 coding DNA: TGTGCCAGCAGCCGAGGGATTACTAGCGGGCTCACAGATACGCAGTATTTT. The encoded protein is CASSRGITSGLTDTQYF.

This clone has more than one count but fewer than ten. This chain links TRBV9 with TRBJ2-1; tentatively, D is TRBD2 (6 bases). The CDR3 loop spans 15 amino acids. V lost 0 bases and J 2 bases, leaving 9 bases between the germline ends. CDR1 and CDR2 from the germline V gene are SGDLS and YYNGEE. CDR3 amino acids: CASSVVGGTYNEQFF. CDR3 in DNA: TGTGCCAGCAGCGTAGTGGGAGGAACCTACAATGAGCAGTTCTTC.